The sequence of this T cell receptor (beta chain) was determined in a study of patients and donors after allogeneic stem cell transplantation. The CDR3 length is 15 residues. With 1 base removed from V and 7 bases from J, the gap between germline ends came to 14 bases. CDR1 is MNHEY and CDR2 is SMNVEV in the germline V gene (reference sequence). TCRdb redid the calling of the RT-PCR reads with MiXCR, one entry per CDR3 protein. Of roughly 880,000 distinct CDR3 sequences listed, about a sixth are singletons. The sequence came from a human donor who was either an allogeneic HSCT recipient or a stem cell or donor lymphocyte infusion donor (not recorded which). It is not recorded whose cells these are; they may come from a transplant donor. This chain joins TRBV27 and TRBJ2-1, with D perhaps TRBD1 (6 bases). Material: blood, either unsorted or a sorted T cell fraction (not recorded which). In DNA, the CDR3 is TGTGCCAGCAGTTTATTTTCGATGGGGGCAAATGAGCAGTTCTTC. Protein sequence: CASSLFSMGANEQFF.